Shown below are 18 T cell receptor beta chains from a single sample sequenced in a study of OX40 agonist ivuxolimab in advanced cancers. Sequencing was performed with immunoSEQ multiplex PCR; in TCRdb, only in-frame clones are kept and a portion is missing. The repertoire consists of about 73,000 clones, with roughly nine tenths occurring once and the leading ten covering approximately 0.66%. Sequenced here: CD4+ or CD8+ T cells sorted from blood, sampled in a trial of the OX40 agonist ivuxolimab. The receptors shown here come from an adult with an advanced solid tumor such as melanoma, head and neck, liver or kidney cancer.

The chain has TRBV29-1 and TRBJ1-2, with 7 bases aligning to TRBD1. The germline CDR1 and CDR2 sequences are SQVTM and ANQGSEA. This CDR3 is built from 14 residues. J was trimmed by 7 bases and V by 6 bases; bases with no gene match: 14. The CDR3 sequence: CSVGQGGGESGYTF. CDR3 bases: TGCAGCGTCGGCCAGGGGGGGGGAGAGAGTGGCTACACCTTC.

This clone has only one observation. The V and J genes are TRBV19 and TRBJ2-7; the D gene is possibly TRBD1 (6 bases). The germline gives CDR1 LNHDA, CDR2 SQIVND (reference sequence). This CDR3 has 12 residues. V lost 3 bases, J lost 7 bases, and 10 bases lay in between. The CDR3 coding sequence is TGTGCCAGTAGTATCTATGACAGGGAGCAGTACTTC. It is translated as CASSIYDREQYF. Full variable domain (missing parts from reference TRBV19 and TRBJ2-7): DGGITQSPKYLFRKEGQNVTLSCEQNLNHDAMYWYRQDPGQGLRLIYYSQIVNDFQKGDIAEGYSVSREKKESFPLTVTSAQKNPTAFYLCASSIYDREQYFGPGTRLTVT.

A few counts support this clone. V gene TRBV13 combines with J gene TRBJ2-3; TRBD2 aligns across 8 bases. Trimming removed 5 bases from V and 0 bases from J; junction bases left unmatched: 4. CDR1 PRHDT and CDR2 FYEKMQ come from the germline V gene (reference sequence). The CDR3 is made up of 15 amino acids. The CDR3 DNA follows: TGTGCCAGCAGCCAGTTAGCGGGAAGCACAGATACGCAGTATTTT. As protein: CASSQLAGSTDTQYF.

V gene TRBV5-5 combines with J gene TRBJ2-2, with a tentative D call TRBD1 (6 bases). This CDR3 spans 15 amino acids. Per germline, CDR1 SGHKS and CDR2 YYEKEE (reference sequence). V gave up 1 base and J gave up 4 bases, with 11 bases separating them. The CDR3 here is CASSLLRGVTGELFF. CDR3 nucleotides: TGTGCCAGCAGCTTGCTCAGGGGCGTCACCGGGGAGCTGTTTTTT.

This clone has more than one count but fewer than ten. The chain joins TRBV7-3 to TRBJ2-3, with D possibly being TRBD1 (5 bases). This CDR3 comprises 13 residues. Germline-derived CDR1 and CDR2 are SGHTA and FQGTGA. V shed 8 bases and J shed 2 bases, with 11 bases lying between them. In DNA, the CDR3 is TGTGCCAGCGGACACATACTCACAGATACGCAGTATTTT. This sequence encodes CASGHILTDTQYF.

The chain links TRBV4-1 to TRBJ2-3; the D call may be TRBD1 or TRBD2 (7 bases each). V shed 0 bases and J shed 8 bases, with 18 bases lying between them. The CDR3 extends over 16 amino acids. Germline V gene lookup returns CDR1 MGHRA and CDR2 YSYEKL. CDR3 DNA sequence: TGCGCCAGCAGCCAAGAGGGAGGGGACAGTTTAGCTACGCAGTATTTT. It codes for CASSQEGGDSLATQYF.

This chain connects TRBV2 to TRBJ2-3; D not certain. The V gene lost 4 bases and the J gene lost 8 bases, with 16 bases spanning the gap. The CDR3 has 14 amino acids. Germline V gives CDR1 SNHLY, CDR2 FYNNEI. CDR3 coding DNA: TGTGCCAGCAGTGCTTGGCCAGATCGAGGTACGCAGTATTTT. This gives the protein CASSAWPDRGTQYF.

The J gene is TRBJ2-7, the V gene TRBV12-5, with D maybe TRBD2 (5 bases). The CDR3 loop spans 13 amino acids. The V end was cut by 7 bases, the J end by 2 bases, with 12 bases between. From germline, CDR1 is LGHNT and CDR2 FRNRAP. The CDR3 DNA reads as TGTGCTAGTGCCCGTACCGGGGCCTACGAGCAGTACTTC. Its protein is CASARTGAYEQYF.

The rearrangement links TRBV28 to TRBJ2-7; 7 bases align to TRBD2. J gave up 7 bases and V 7 bases, and 10 bases lay outside the gene matches. This CDR3 comprises 13 residues. Germline V gene data show CDR1 as MDHEN and CDR2 as SYDVKM. The DNA of the CDR3 is TGTGCCAGCACCCCACCGGGACTATGGGAGCAGTACTTC. Residues: CASTPPGLWEQYF.

The chain joins TRBV6-4 to TRBJ1-2, with D unresolved. CDR1 is MRHNA, CDR2 SNTAGT, per germline. V was cut by 3 bases and J by 2 bases, with 10 bases left in between. This CDR3 spans 14 amino acids. CDR3 sequence: CASSERIGNYGYTF. The CDR3 coding sequence is TGTGCCAGCAGTGAACGGATTGGGAACTATGGCTACACCTTC.

The J gene is TRBJ1-4, the V gene TRBV9, with a weak D call TRBD1 (5 bases). The V gene's germline CDR1 is SGDLS and CDR2 YYNGEE. Trimming left V 3 bases short and J 8 bases short, with 14 bases between. The CDR3 sequence is 14 residues long. CDR3 sequence (DNA): TGTGCCAGCAGCGGATCGGGGCCGGGGGAAAAACTGTTTTTT. It yields the protein CASSGSGPGEKLFF.

This clone was picked up a small number of times. This same CDR3 is encoded by further DNA sequences in the sample. This sequence joins TRBV19 and TRBJ2-3; no definite D call. The CDR3 has 12 residues. V gave up 4 bases and J gave up 0 bases, with 2 bases separating them. Germline-derived CDR1 and CDR2 are LNHDA and SQIVND (reference sequence). The CDR3 DNA follows: TGTGCCAGTAGTACGAGCACAGATACGCAGTATTTT. It yields the protein CASSTSTDTQYF.

This chain links TRBV28 with TRBJ1-1, with D maybe TRBD1 (5 bases). CDR1 and CDR2 from the germline V gene are MDHEN and SYDVKM. The CDR3 extends over 14 amino acids. Trimming took off 6 bases at V and 1 base at J, with 12 bases between the two ends. The CDR3 nucleotides are TGTGCCAGCAGCTCCGGGGGAAAGAACACTGAAGCTTTCTTT. Residues: CASSSGGKNTEAFF.

Concerning this clone itself: One junction end disagrees with the germline gene, perhaps due to a read error. Other DNA sequences in this specimen translate into the identical CDR3. This chain connects TRBV28 to TRBJ2-7; 10 bases line up with TRBD1. CDR1 is MDHEN, CDR2 SYDVKM, per germline. The CDR3 totals 15 residues. This CDR3 is CASSTQGQGHYEQYF. In nucleotides, the CDR3 is TGTGCCAGCAGCACCCAGGGACAGGGGCACTACGAACAGTACTTC.

There are a few counts of this clone. The chain joins TRBV7-2 to TRBJ1-2, with no clear D. The length of the CDR3 is 13 residues. Germline loops: CDR1 SGHTA, CDR2 FQGNSA. V was pared by 6 bases and J by 8 bases, with 16 bases between. The CDR3 spells CASRGLGYGGYTF. The CDR3, as DNA: TGTGCCAGCAGAGGACTTGGGTACGGAGGCTACACCTTC.

The chain joins TRBV7-2 to TRBJ2-5; D may be TRBD1 (6 bases). The end of the DNA is better explained by TRBJ2-7, so the J call may be wrong. The germline CDR1 and CDR2 sequences are SGHTA and FQGNSA. This CDR3 contains 15 residues. CDR3 DNA: TGTGCCAGCAGCTTTACAGGGCTTTCGGGCTACGAGCAGTACTTC. Amino acids: CASSFTGLSGYEQYF.

The chain recombines TRBV5-1 with TRBJ2-1; TRBD2 matches 7 bases. CDR1 is SGHRS and CDR2 is YFSETQ in the germline V gene. V shed 7 bases, J shed 0 bases, and the junction held 4 bases outside the gene matches. The CDR3 length is 14 residues. For the CDR3, the DNA is TGCGCCAGCCGCTCTAGCGGCTCCTACAATGAGCAGTTCTTC. Protein: CASRSSGSYNEQFF. Complete variable domain (other parts from reference TRBV5-1 and TRBJ2-1): KAGVTQTPRYLIKTRGQQVTLSCSPISGHRSVSWYQQTPGQGLQFLFEYFSETQRNKGNFPGRFSGRQFSNSRSEMNVSTLELGDSALYLCASRSSGSYNEQFFGPGTRLTVL.

Only a few counts were recorded for this clone. In the same sample, other DNA sequences code for this CDR3. The chain links TRBV29-1 to TRBJ2-5; 8 bases are a match to TRBD2. V shed 3 bases, J shed 5 bases, and the junction held 2 bases outside the gene matches. The germline V gene encodes CDR1 SQVTM and CDR2 ANQGSEA. The CDR3 covers 12 residues. The CDR3 region is CSVDRGGETQYF. The CDR3 coding sequence is TGCAGCGTTGACCGGGGGGGTGAGACCCAGTACTTC.